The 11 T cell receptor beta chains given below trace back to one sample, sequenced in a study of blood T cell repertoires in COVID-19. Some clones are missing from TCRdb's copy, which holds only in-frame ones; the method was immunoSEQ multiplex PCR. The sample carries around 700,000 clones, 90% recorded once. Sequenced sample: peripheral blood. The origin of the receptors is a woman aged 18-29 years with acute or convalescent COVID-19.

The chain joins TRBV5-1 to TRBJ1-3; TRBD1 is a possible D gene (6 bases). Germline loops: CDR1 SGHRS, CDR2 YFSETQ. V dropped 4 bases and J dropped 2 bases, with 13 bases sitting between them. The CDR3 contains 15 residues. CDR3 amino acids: CASSTDRRPGNTIYF. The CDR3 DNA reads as TGCGCCAGCAGCACTGACAGGCGGCCTGGAAACACCATATATTTT.

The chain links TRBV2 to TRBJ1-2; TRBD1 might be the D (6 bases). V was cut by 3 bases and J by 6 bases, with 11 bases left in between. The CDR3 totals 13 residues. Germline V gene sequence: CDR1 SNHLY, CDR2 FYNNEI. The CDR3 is CASSENRENGYTF. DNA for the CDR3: TGTGCCAGCAGTGAGAACAGGGAGAATGGCTACACCTTC.

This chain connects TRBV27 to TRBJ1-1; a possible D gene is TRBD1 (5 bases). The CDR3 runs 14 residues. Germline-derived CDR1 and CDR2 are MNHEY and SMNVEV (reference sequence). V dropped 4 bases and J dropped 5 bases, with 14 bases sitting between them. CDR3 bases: TGTGCCAGCAGTTCCGCTCAGGGAAGTACTGAAGCTTTCTTT. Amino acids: CASSSAQGSTEAFF.

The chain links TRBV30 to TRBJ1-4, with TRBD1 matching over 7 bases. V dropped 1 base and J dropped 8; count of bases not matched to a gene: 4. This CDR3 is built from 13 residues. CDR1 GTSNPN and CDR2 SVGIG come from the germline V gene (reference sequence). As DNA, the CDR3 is TGTGCCTGGAGTGGGCAGGGGGGAGAAAAACTGTTTTTT. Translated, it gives CAWSGQGGEKLFF. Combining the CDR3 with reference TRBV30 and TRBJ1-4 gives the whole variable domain SQTIHQWPATLVQPVGSPLSLECTVEGTSNPNLYWYRQAAGRGLQLLFYSVGIGQISSEVPQNLSASRPQDRQFILSSKKLLLSDSGFYLCAWSGQGGEKLFFGSGTQLSVL.

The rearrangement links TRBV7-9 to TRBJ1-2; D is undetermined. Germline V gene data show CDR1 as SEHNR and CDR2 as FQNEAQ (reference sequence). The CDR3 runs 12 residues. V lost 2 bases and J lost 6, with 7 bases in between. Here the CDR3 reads CASSLSGDGYTF. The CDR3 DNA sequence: TGTGCCAGCAGCTTATCCGGGGATGGCTACACCTTC.

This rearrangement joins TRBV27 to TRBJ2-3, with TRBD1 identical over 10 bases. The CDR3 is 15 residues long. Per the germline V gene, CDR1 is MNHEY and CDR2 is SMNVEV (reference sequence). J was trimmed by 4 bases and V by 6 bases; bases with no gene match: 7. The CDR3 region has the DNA TGTGCCAGCAGGGTCGGGACAGGGGTGGCAGATACGCAGTATTTT. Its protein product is CASRVGTGVADTQYF.

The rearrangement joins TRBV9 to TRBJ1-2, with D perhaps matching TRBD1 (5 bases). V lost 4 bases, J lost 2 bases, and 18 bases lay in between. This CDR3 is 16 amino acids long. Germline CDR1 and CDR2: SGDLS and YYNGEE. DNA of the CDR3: TGTGCCAGCAGCCCCGGGGGAGGAAGGGGCAACTATGGCTACACCTTC. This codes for CASSPGGGRGNYGYTF.

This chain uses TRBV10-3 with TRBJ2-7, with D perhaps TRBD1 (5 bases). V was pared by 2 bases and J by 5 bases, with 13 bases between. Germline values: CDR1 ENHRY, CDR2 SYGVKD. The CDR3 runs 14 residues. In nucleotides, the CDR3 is TGTGCCATCAGTGAGGAGTCAGGGTTGGACGAGCAGTACTTC. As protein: CAISEESGLDEQYF.

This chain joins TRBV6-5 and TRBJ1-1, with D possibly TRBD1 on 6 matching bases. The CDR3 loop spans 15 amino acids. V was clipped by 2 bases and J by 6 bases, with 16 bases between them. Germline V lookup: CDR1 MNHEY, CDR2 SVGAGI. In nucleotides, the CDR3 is TGTGCCAGCAGTTACGGGGACACCACTTTCTCTGAAGCTTTCTTT. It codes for CASSYGDTTFSEAFF.

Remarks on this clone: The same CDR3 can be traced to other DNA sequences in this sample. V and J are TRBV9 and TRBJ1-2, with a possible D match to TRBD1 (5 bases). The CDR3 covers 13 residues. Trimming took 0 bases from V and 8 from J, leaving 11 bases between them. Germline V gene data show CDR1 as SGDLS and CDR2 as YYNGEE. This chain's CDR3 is CASSVDRGYGYTF. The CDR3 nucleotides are TGTGCCAGCAGCGTAGATAGGGGTTACGGCTACACCTTC.

In DNA form, the CDR3 reads TGTGCCAGCAGGACGTGGACAGGGGACGACTATGGCTACACCTTC. Translating it yields CASRTWTGDDYGYTF. This sequence joins TRBV6-5 and TRBJ1-2, with 9 bases matching TRBD1. CDR3 size: 15 residues. With 6 bases clipped from V and 3 bases from J, the junction kept 8 bases outside the gene matches. The V gene's germline CDR1 is MNHEY and CDR2 SVGAGI.